The 11 T cell receptor beta chains listed next were all sequenced from one sample in a study of shared clonotypes between healthy human individuals. Produced via immunoSEQ multiplex PCR; TCRdb's table is partial and in-frame only. The sample lists more than 2 million clones, 95% occurring once. The specimen was naive CD4+ T cells sorted from blood. Subset in this sample: CD45RA+ positively selected. Receptor source: a young man in good health.

The gene calls are TRBV5-1 and TRBJ1-3, with 7 bases matching TRBD1. The CDR3 length is 15 residues. V shed 5 bases, J shed 0 bases, and the junction held 5 bases outside the gene matches. CDR1 is SGHRS, CDR2 YFSETQ, per germline. CDR3 amino acids: CASRQGQASGNTIYF. The CDR3 bases are TGCGCCAGCAGACAAGGACAGGCCTCTGGAAACACCATATATTTT.

This chain connects TRBV9 to TRBJ2-3, with D hard to call. CDR1 and CDR2 (germline): SGDLS, YYNGEE. V gave up 2 bases and J gave up 6 bases, with 4 bases separating them. The CDR3 covers 11 residues. The CDR3 region has the DNA TGTGCCAGCAGCGTTAGGGATACGCAGTATTTT. It encodes CASSVRDTQYF.

This chain connects TRBV7-2 to TRBJ2-3; D unresolved. This CDR3 has 15 residues. Trimming left V 4 bases short and J 4 bases short, with 15 bases between. CDR1 is SGHTA, CDR2 FQGNSA, per germline. The CDR3 DNA sequence: TGTGCCAGCAGCTGGGTAGGCACCCATCCAGATACGCAGTATTTT. Protein product: CASSWVGTHPDTQYF.

A remark on this clone: Other nucleotide sequences in the sample specify the same CDR3. The J gene is TRBJ1-6, the V gene TRBV6-6; 7 bases are shared with TRBD1. The V and J ends lost 2 bases and 9 bases, in that order; junction bases with no gene match: 7. Germline V lookup: CDR1 MNHNY, CDR2 SVGAGI (reference sequence). The CDR3 loop spans 15 amino acids. The CDR3 sequence: CASSYRDRVGSPLHF. Here the CDR3 DNA reads TGTGCCAGCAGTTACAGAGACAGGGTCGGTTCACCCCTCCACTTT.

The chain links TRBV2 to TRBJ2-7, with D possibly matching TRBD1 (6 bases). Germline V CDR1 and CDR2: SNHLY, FYNNEI. V was shortened by 5 bases and J by 5 bases, with 13 bases between the two germline ends. This CDR3 comprises 13 residues. The CDR3 DNA reads as TGTGCCAGCAGTCTACAGGGAGTGGACGAGCAGTACTTC. Protein: CASSLQGVDEQYF.

This chain joins TRBV7-2 and TRBJ1-1; D perhaps matches TRBD1 (6 bases). Germline V gives CDR1 SGHTA, CDR2 FQGNSA. The CDR3 loop spans 12 amino acids. V lost 5 bases to trimming and J lost 9 bases, with 13 bases between them. The CDR3 loop reads CASSRRGGKAFF. As DNA, the CDR3 is TGTGCCAGCAGCCGACGGGGGGGCAAAGCTTTCTTT.

This sequence joins TRBV5-1 and TRBJ2-7, with TRBD2 matching over 12 bases. Germline CDR1 is SGHRS and CDR2 is YFSETQ. The CDR3 covers 16 residues. V shed 4 bases, J shed 1 base, and the junction held 6 bases outside the gene matches. The DNA of the CDR3 is TGCGCCAGCAGCCCAGGACTAGCGGGACCATCCTACGAGCAGTACTTC. It encodes CASSPGLAGPSYEQYF.

A remark on this clone: Other DNA variants within this sample encode the same CDR3. The chain employs TRBV7-2 and TRBJ2-5, with unresolved D. V lost 5 bases and J lost 1, with 8 bases in between. The CDR3 has 13 residues. Germline loops: CDR1 SGHTA, CDR2 FQGNSA. CDR3 sequence (DNA): TGTGCCAGCAGCCCCGGGCCCCAAGAGACCCAGTACTTC. Its translation: CASSPGPQETQYF.

The chain is built from TRBV10-2 and TRBJ1-1, with D perhaps matching TRBD1 (5 bases). Germline-derived CDR1 and CDR2 are WSHSY and SAAADI. CDR3 length equals 11 residues. V shed 2 bases and J shed 10 bases, with 8 bases lying between them. The CDR3 region is CASSEMGGAFF. CDR3 coding DNA: TGCGCCAGCAGTGAGATGGGGGGAGCTTTCTTT.

This clone has only one observation. The genes are TRBV4-2 and TRBJ1-2, with 7 nucleotides matching TRBD1. V was clipped by 4 bases and J by 5 bases; unmatched bases: 10. From germline, CDR1 is LGHNA and CDR2 YNFKEQ. CDR3 length: 15 residues. Here the CDR3 DNA reads TGTGCCAGCAGCCTTACCGGGACAGTGGGGTATGGCTACACCTTC. It is translated as CASSLTGTVGYGYTF.

The genes are TRBV18 and TRBJ1-4, with 7 bases aligning to TRBD1. From germline, CDR1 is KGHSH and CDR2 LQKENI. This CDR3 is built from 15 residues. J was trimmed by 5 bases and V by 4 bases; bases with no gene match: 7. CDR3 residues: CASSHGTAWNEKLFF. The CDR3 region has the DNA TGTGCCAGCTCACACGGGACAGCTTGGAATGAAAAACTGTTTTTT.